This TCR beta chain was identified in a study of blood T cells in healthy people across ages. Study conclusions and caveats: A roughly linear fall in TCR beta diversity per million T cells was seen with increasing age.

This clonotype was seen repeatedly, ten times or more. Antigen unknown. Alongside a J-beta primer mix, a sample-barcoded 5' primer served in a second PCR lasting about 7 to 11 cycles. MiXCR, run by TCRdb on the 5' RACE reads, gives a single entry per CDR3 protein. The data hold nearly 800,000 distinct CDR3 sequences, with 25% observed a single time. The CDR3 loop spans 14 amino acids. Germline V gives CDR1 MDHEN, CDR2 SYDVKM. V gave up 8 bases and J gave up 3 bases, with 15 bases separating them. The same data also contributed to another study, on T cells of mothers and their children. That paper notes: RNA extracted was entirely used for cDNA synthesis, 1.5 ug per 15 ul. Across the analysis, no persistent microchimeric T cell clones were detected.

Source material: blood. This sequence joins TRBV28 and TRBJ2-3; no definite D call. The clonotype was recovered from a boy between 5 and 17 years old in good health. CDR3 sequence: CASLSRPATDTQYF. The CDR3 nucleotides read TGTGCCAGCCTATCCCGCCCAGCGACAGATACGCAGTATTTT.